The clone carrying this T cell receptor (beta chain) came up a few times. As yet, its antigen is unknown. The CDR3 end falls 3 residues outside the read, so it is completed with the germline J gene. Measured with immunoSEQ multiplex PCR; TCRdb has only the in-frame clones, and not every one. This repertoire lists about 25,000 clones without singletons; under 5% sits in the top ten. Trimming took off 6 bases at V and 7 bases at J, with 10 bases between the two ends. The germline gives CDR1 SGHTA, CDR2 FQGTGA. The CDR3 has 13 amino acids. This sample was included in a study of T cell clonality in common variable immunodeficiency. Study findings and constraints: Common variable immunodeficiency TCR beta sequences reportedly had fewer deletions and N-nucleotide insertions.

Sequencing was carried out using peripheral blood mononuclear cells. The chain is built from TRBV7-3 and TRBJ1-6; a weak D match, TRBD1 (6 bases). The source of this sequence is a human donor with common variable immunodeficiency. The part of the CDR3 DNA that was read is TGTGCCAGCAGTACTACAGGGAATTCACCC. Translated: CASSTTGNSP. The full CDR3 sequence reads CASSTTGNSPLHF.